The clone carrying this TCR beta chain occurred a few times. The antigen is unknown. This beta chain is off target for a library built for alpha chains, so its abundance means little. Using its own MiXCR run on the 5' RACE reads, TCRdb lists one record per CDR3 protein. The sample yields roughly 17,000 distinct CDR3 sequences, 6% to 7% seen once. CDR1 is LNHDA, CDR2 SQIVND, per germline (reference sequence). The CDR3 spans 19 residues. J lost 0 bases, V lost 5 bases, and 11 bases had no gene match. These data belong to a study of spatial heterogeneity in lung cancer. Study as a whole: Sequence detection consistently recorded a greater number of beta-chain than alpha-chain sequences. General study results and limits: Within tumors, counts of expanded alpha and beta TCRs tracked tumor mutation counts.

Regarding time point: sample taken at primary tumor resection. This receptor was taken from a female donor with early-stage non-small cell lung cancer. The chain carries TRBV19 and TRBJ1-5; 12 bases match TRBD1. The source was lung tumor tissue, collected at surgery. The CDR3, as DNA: TGTGCCAGTAGTGCGGGGCTCCGGGACAGGGGGCTTAGCAATCAGCCCCAGCATTTT. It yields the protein CASSAGLRDRGLSNQPQHF.